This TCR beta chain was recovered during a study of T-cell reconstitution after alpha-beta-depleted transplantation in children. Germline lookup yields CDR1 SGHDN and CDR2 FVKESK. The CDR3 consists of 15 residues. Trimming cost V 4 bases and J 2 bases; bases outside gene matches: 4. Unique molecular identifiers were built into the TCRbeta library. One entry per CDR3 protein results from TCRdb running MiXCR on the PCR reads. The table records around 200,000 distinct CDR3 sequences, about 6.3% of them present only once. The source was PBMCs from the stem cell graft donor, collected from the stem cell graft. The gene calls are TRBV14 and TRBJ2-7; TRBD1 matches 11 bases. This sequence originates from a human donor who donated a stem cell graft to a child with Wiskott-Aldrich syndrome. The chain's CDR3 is CASSLGTGGTYEQYF. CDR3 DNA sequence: TGTGCCAGCAGCCTCGGGACAGGGGGAACCTACGAGCAGTACTTC.